The present T cell receptor (beta chain) was sequenced within a study of cytotoxic CD8 clonotypes in ibrutinib-treated CLL listed by TCRdb under 2021. As for the study more broadly: The cohort was composed of some twelve relapsed/refractory and fewer than 16 treatment-naive patients; IGHV unmutated status was identified in 17 patients. Of the approximately 91 people in the trial, around 24 had longitudinal samples available. An average of 255,043 productive templates and roughly 94,000 productive rearrangements was obtained per sample. Partial responses were observed in roughly 24 patients and complete responses in 2; after a median follow-up of around 64 months, remission was maintained in around 14 patients and progression was observed in about twelve. Every remission and progressive disease sample was obtained while ibrutinib was still being received by the patients. Cryopreserved peripheral blood mononuclear cells were obtained before treatment, at response, and at either sustained remission or disease progression. The response samples were drawn at a median of approximately 12 months into treatment, with a range of about 6 to 36 months. The full study reports these points: Sampling times were not matched between sustained-remission and progressing patients, and lymph node repertoires were not studied. Baseline clonality exceeded that of age-matched healthy donors and correlated strongly with circulating CD8+ T-cell counts. Clonality increased at ibrutinib response, stayed stable in sustained remission, and fell back toward baseline at progression. Public clonotypes were rare and either shrank or stayed stable during treatment, and the rise in clonality at ibrutinib response reflected expansion of private clonotypes.

Each clonotype received, on average, approximately 9.9x coverage in deep resolution sequencing performed on a MiSeq, where the target depth lay between 1 in 1 million and 1 in 200,000 T cells. The immunoSEQ hsTCRB Kit was used to generate the TCR beta libraries. The study's own analysis went as follows. Data were analyzed with ImmunoSEQ Data Assistant and ImmunoSEQ Analyzer, with V, D and J genes assigned per IMGT definitions. Clonality, with values ranging from 0 to 1, was calculated as one minus the normalized Shannon entropy of productive rearrangement frequencies. Only overrepresented clonotypes making up at least 0.05% of the repertoire of each patient were included in the public clonotype analysis. Roughly 12 age-matched healthy donor repertoires from immuneACCESS were used as controls for clonality. Imported from immuneACCESS, the table was reduced by TCRdb to in-frame sequences with V and J called. These copies leave out some clones; in studies compared against another copy, an unresolved V gene accounts for under half, and the cause of the remainder is not known. That table furnishes V, J and clone size, whereas the DNA furnished D and trimming. Recorded for this sample are under 150,000 clones; approximately 90% of them occurred a single time. The ten largest clones capture roughly 10% of the sample.

The CDR3 measures 17 amino acids from cysteine to phenylalanine. Just CDR3 DNA is preserved here, 51 bases in frame from base 1. V is shortened by 2 bases, J by 2 bases, and the region joining them spans 16 bases. The germline V gene sets CDR1 to SQVTM and CDR2 to ANQGSEA. The label giving this sample's time point can be read as: approximately 11 months on ibrutinib. For TCR beta library preparation, about 2.2 micrograms of genomic DNA was extracted from cryopreserved PBMCs. High-throughput TCR beta sequencing was performed on longitudinal blood samples from CLL patients receiving ibrutinib monotherapy. The patients took part in an open-label, single-center phase 2 trial of ibrutinib monotherapy. To note about this clone: Its cognate antigen has yet to be identified. No quality values exist for individual bases; no much larger clone is one base distant.

In this chain, TRBV29-1 is recombined with TRBJ2-6; a tentative D match to TRBD1 spans 5 bases. The clonotype comes from a human donor with chronic lymphocytic leukemia. This specimen was PBMCs, taken after 12 months of ibrutinib treatment. The DNA sequence is as follows: TGCAGCGTTGAATCGGTGGCAGGGTTAGCTGGGGCCAACGTCCTGACTTTC. This sequence encodes CSVESVAGLAGANVLTF.